This T cell receptor beta chain came from a study of blood T cell repertoires in COVID-19. In germline, CDR1 is SGHVS, CDR2 FNYEAQ. The CDR3 contains 13 residues. Trimming removed 5 bases from V and 3 bases from J, with 10 bases in between. Sequenced by immunoSEQ multiplex PCR; TCRdb stores in-frame clones only, minus some. The repertoire consists of some 54,000 clones, with over 75% occurring once and the leading ten covering under 30%. The TCR sequence derives from a woman older than 75 with COVID-19, enrolled during active disease. The sample taken for sequencing was peripheral blood. The chain uses TRBV7-6 and TRBJ1-1; D is unresolved. CDR3 nucleotides: TGTGCCAGCAGCGGGGAGGGATACACTGAAGCTTTCTTT. Translated, it gives CASSGEGYTEAFF.